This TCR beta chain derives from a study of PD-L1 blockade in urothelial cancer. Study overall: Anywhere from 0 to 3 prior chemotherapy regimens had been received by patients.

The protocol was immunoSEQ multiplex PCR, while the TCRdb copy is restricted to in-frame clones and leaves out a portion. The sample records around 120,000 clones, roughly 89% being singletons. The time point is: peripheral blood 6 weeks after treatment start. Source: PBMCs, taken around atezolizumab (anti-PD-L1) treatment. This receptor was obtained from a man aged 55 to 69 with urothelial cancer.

The CDR3 coding sequence is TGCAGCGTTGGCGGCGGGGCCAACGTCCTGACTTTC. Its translation: CSVGGGANVLTF. The V and J genes are TRBV29-1 and TRBJ2-6, with unresolved D. Germline CDR1 reads SQVTM; CDR2 reads ANQGSEA. The CDR3 loop spans 12 amino acids. V was shortened by 4 bases and J by 4 bases, with 5 bases between the two germline ends. Complete variable domain (other parts from reference TRBV29-1 and TRBJ2-6): SAVISQKPSRDICQRGTSLTIQCQVDSQVTMMFWYRQQPGQSLTLIATANQGSEATYESGFVIDKFPISRPNLTFSTLTVSNMSPEDSSIYLCSVGGGANVLTFGAGSRLTVL.